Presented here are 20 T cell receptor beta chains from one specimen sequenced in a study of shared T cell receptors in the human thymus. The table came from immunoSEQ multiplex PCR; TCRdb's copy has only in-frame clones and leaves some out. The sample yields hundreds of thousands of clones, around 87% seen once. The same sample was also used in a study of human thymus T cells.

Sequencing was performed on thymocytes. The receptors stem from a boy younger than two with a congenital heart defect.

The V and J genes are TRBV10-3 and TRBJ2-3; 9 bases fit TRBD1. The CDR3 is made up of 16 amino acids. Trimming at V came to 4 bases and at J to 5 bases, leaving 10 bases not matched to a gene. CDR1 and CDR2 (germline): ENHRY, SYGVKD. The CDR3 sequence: CAISVDRGSLGDTQYF. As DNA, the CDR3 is TGTGCCATCAGTGTCGACAGGGGGTCCCTCGGAGATACGCAGTATTTT.

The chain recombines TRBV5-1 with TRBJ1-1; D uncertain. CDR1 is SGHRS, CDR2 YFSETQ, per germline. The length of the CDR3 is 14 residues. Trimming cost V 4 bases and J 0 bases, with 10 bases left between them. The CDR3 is CASSHRSLNTEAFF. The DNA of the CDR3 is TGCGCCAGCAGCCACAGATCCTTGAACACTGAAGCTTTCTTT.

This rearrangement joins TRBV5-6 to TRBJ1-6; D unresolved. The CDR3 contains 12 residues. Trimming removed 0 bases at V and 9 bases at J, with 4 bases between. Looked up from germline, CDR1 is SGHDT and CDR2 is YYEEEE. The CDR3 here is CASSLAVSPLHF. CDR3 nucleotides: TGTGCCAGCAGCTTGGCCGTTTCACCCCTCCACTTT.

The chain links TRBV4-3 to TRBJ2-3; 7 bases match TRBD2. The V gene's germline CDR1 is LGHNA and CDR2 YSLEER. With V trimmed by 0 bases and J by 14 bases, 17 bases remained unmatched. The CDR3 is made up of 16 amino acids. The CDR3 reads CASSQDWSWKREARYF. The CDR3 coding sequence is TGCGCCAGCAGCCAAGATTGGTCTTGGAAGCGGGAAGCGCGGTATTTT.

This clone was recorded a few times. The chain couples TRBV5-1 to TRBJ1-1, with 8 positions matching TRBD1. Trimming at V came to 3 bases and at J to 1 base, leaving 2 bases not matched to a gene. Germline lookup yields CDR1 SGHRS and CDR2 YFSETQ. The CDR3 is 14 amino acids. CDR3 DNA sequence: TGCGCCAGCAGCTCAGGGACAGGGAACACTGAAGCTTTCTTT. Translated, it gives CASSSGTGNTEAFF.

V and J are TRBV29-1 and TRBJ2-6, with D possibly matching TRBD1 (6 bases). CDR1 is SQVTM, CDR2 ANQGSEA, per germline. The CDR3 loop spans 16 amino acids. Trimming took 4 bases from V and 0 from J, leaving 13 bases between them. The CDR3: CSVAWGPSSGANVLTF. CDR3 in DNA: TGCAGCGTTGCGTGGGGGCCCTCCTCTGGGGCCAACGTCCTGACTTTC.

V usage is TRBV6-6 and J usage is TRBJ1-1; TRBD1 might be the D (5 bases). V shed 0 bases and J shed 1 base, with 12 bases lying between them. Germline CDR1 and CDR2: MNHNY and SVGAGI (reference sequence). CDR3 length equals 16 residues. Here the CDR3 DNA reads TGTGCCAGCAGTTACTCGGTGCGTAGGGGGAACACTGAAGCTTTCTTT. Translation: CASSYSVRRGNTEAFF.

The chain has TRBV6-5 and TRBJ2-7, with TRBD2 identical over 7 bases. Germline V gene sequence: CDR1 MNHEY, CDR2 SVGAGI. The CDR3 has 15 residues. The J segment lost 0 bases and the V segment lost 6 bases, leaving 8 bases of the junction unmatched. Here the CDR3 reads CASSYREDNSYEQYF. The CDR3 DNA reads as TGTGCCAGCAGCTACCGGGAGGACAACTCCTACGAGCAGTACTTC.

CDR3 nucleotide sequence: TGTGCCAGCAGTGAAAGGAGAACGGATCTAGCCAAAAACATTCAGTACTTC. Protein product: CASSERRTDLAKNIQYF. This chain uses TRBV2 with TRBJ2-4; D gene unclear. This CDR3 comprises 17 residues. Trimming pared 2 bases from V and 0 bases from J, leaving 14 bases between. CDR1 and CDR2 from the germline V gene are SNHLY and FYNNEI.

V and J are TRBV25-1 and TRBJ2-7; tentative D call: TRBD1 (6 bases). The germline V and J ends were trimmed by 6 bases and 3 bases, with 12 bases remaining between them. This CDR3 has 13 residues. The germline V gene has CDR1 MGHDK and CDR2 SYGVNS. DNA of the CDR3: TGTGCCAGCAGGGAGGACAGCGTCTACGAGCAGTACTTC. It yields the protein CASREDSVYEQYF.

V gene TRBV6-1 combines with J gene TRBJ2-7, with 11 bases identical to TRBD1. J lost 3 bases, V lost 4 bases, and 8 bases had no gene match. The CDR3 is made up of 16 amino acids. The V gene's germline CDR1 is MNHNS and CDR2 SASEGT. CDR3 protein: CASSGTGGLGGYEQYF. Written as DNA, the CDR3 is TGTGCCAGCAGTGGGACAGGGGGCTTGGGCGGCTACGAGCAGTACTTC.

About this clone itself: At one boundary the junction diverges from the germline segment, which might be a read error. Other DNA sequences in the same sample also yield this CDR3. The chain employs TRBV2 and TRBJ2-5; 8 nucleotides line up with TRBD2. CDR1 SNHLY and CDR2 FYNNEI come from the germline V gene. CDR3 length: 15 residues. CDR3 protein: CASRRLARLQETQYF. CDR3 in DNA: TGTGCCAGCAGGCGACTAGCGAGACTACAAGAAACCCAGTACTTC.

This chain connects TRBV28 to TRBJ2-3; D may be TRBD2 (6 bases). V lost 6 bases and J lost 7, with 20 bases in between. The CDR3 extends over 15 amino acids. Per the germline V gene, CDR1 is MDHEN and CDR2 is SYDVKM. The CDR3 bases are TGTGCCAGCAGAACCCGGGACTCGACCCCTAATACGCAGTATTTT. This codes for CASRTRDSTPNTQYF.

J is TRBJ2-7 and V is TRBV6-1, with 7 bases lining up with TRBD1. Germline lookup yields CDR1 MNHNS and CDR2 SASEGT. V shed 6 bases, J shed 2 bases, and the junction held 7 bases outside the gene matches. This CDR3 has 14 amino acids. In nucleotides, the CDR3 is TGTGCCAGCAGCCTTTCGGGACAGACCTACGAGCAGTACTTC. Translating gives CASSLSGQTYEQYF.

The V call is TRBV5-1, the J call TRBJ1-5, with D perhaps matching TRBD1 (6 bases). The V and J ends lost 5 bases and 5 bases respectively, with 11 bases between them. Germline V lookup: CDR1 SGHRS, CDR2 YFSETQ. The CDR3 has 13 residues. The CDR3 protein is CASRAGDDQPQHF. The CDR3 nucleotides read TGCGCCAGCAGGGCAGGGGACGATCAGCCCCAGCATTTT.

The CDR3 DNA is TGTGCCAGCAGTTTTCAAGATCGGGACAGGGGTGACGGTTCCTATGGCTACACCTTC. Its translation: CASSFQDRDRGDGSYGYTF. The chain employs TRBV5-6 and TRBJ1-2; 10 bases match TRBD1. V dropped 5 bases and J dropped 4; count of bases not matched to a gene: 20. Germline CDR1 and CDR2: SGHDT and YYEEEE. There are 19 residues in the CDR3.

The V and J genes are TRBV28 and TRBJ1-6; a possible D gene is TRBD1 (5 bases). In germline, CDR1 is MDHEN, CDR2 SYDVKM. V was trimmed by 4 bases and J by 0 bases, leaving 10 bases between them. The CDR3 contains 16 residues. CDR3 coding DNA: TGTGCCAGCAGTTGGGGGACTCGCTCCTATAATTCACCCCTCCACTTT. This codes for CASSWGTRSYNSPLHF.

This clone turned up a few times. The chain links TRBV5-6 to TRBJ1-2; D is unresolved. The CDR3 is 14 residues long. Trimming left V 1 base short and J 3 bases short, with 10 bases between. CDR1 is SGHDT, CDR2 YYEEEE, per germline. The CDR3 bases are TGTGCCAGCAGCTTGTCCCTTCTAGACTATGGCTACACCTTC. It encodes CASSLSLLDYGYTF. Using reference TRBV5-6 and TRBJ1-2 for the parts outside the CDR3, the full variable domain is DAGVTQSPTHLIKTRGQQVTLRCSPKSGHDTVSWYQQALGQGPQFIFQYYEEEERQRGNFPDRFSGHQFPNYSSELNVNALLLGDSALYLCASSLSLLDYGYTFGSGTRLTVV.

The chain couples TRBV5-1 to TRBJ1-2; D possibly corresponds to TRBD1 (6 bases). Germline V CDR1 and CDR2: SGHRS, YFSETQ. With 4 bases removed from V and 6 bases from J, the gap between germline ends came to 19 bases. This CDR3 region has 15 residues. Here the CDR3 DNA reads TGCGCCAGCAGCCTGAAACGTGGGGGCAGCGATGGCTACACCTTC. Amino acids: CASSLKRGGSDGYTF. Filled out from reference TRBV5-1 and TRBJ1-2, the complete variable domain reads KAGVTQTPRYLIKTRGQQVTLSCSPISGHRSVSWYQQTPGQGLQFLFEYFSETQRNKGNFPGRFSGRQFSNSRSEMNVSTLELGDSALYLCASSLKRGGSDGYTFGSGTRLTVV.

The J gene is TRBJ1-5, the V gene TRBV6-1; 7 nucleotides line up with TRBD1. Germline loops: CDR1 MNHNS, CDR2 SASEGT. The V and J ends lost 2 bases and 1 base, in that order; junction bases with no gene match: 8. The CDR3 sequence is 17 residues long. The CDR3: CASSEPDRAISNQPQHF. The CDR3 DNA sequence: TGTGCCAGCAGTGAACCCGACAGGGCCATCAGCAATCAGCCCCAGCATTTT.